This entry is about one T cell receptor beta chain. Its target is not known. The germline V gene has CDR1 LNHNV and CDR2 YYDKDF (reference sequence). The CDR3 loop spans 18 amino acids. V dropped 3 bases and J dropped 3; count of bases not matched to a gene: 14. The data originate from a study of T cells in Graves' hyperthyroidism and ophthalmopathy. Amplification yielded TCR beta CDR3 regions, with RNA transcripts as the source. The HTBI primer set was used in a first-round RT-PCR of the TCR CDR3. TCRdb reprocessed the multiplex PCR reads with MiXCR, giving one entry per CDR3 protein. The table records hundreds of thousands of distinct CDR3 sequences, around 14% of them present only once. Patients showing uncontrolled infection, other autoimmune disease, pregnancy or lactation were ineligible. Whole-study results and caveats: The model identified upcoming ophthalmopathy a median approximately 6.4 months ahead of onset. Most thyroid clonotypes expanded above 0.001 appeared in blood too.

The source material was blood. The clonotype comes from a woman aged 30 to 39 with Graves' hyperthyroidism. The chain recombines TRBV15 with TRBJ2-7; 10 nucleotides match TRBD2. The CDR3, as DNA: TGTGCCACCAGCAGTAACCAGTTAGCGGGAGGAGGGTTCTACGAGCAGTACTTC. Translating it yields CATSSNQLAGGGFYEQYF.